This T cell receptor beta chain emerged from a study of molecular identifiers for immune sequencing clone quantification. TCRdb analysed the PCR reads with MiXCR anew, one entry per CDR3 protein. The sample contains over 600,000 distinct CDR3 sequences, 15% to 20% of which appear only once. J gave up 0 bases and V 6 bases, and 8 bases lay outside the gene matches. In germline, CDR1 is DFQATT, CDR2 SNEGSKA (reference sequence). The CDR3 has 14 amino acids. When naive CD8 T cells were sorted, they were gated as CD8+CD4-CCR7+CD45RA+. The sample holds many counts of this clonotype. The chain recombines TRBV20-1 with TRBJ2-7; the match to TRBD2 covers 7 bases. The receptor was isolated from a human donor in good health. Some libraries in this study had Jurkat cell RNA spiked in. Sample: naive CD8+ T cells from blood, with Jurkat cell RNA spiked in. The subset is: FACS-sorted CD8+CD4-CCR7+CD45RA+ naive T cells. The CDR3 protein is CSALGLLVSYEQYF. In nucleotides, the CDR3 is TGCAGTGCCCTGGGACTACTCGTCTCCTACGAGCAGTACTTC.